This TCR beta chain was documented in a study of lymphopenia after photon versus proton radiotherapy. Whole-study findings and limits: In patients who died, overall survival fell as post-nadir TCR diversity dropped more. Oligoclonal CD8+ Temra expansion after nadir drove photon patients' diversity drop.

This clone was seen a few times. The antigen is not known. Data came from immunoSEQ multiplex PCR; TCRdb stores just in-frame clones and leaves some out. There are 50,000 to 75,000 clones in the sample; 70% to 90% occur only once, and approximately 2% lies in the top ten. The sequence was collected from a man in his forties with gastric cancer. The input for sequencing was peripheral blood, taken from a patient treated with photon-based radiotherapy.

CDR3 DNA sequence: TGTGCCAGCAGGACAGGGATGAACACTGAAGCTTTCTTT. Protein: CASRTGMNTEAFF. The chain couples TRBV5-4 to TRBJ1-1; 7 nucleotides line up with TRBD1. Germline trimming cut 5 bases from V and 0 bases from J; bases unmatched to any gene: 1. CDR1 and CDR2 (germline): SGHNT, YYREEE (reference sequence). This CDR3 spans 13 amino acids.